This passage covers 21 T cell receptor beta chains from one sample sequenced in a study of beta chain features in type 1 diabetes. General study points: Moderately but significantly shorter TCRB CDR3s were found in Type 1 diabetes patients in all four CD4+ subsets.

cDNA synthesis used the whole RNA isolate, giving expressed TCRB sequences. TCRdb keeps only in-frame clones here, not all; method: immunoSEQ multiplex PCR. The data hold over 300,000 clones, with around 9.3% observed a single time. Antigens for these TCRs are unknown. Sequencing was carried out using central memory CD4+ T cells from blood. The receptors were gathered from a man under 40 with type 1 diabetes.

This clone was detected only a few times. One end of the junction is discordant with germline, which a read error may explain. The V call is TRBV18, the J call TRBJ2-1; no clear D gene. This CDR3 comprises 14 residues. Germline V gene lookup returns CDR1 KGHSH and CDR2 LQKENI. In DNA form, the CDR3 reads TGTGCCAGCGCACCGAGCCATCAGGTTCGAGAGCAGTTCTTC. Translation gives CASAPSHQVREQFF. Supplemented by reference TRBV18 and TRBJ2-1, the full variable domain reads NAGVMQNPRHLVRRRGQEARLRCSPMKGHSHVYWYRQLPEEGLKFMVYLQKENIIDESGMPKERFSAEFPKEGPSILRIQQVVRGDSAAYFCASAPSHQVREQFFGPGTRLTVL.

The chain couples TRBV7-2 to TRBJ1-5; perhaps TRBD1 as D (6 bases). V was trimmed by 4 bases and J by 2 bases, leaving 12 bases between them. This CDR3 contains 15 residues. Germline assignment: CDR1 SGHTA and CDR2 FQGNSA. CDR3 region: CASSSVSGGNQPQHF. DNA of the CDR3: TGTGCCAGCAGCTCCGTTTCAGGGGGCAATCAGCCCCAGCATTTT.

The chain has TRBV2 and TRBJ2-5; maybe TRBD2 (6 bases). The CDR3 runs to 12 residues. Trimming cost V 4 bases and J 7 bases, with 10 bases left between them. CDR1 is SNHLY and CDR2 is FYNNEI in the germline V gene. The CDR3 DNA follows: TGTGCCAGCAGTGGTCCGGAGGGGACCCAGTACTTC. Translation: CASSGPEGTQYF.

The rearrangement links TRBV30 to TRBJ2-5; possibly TRBD1 or TRBD2 for D (6 bases each). The CDR3 contains 13 residues. V gave up 3 bases and J gave up 5 bases, with 13 bases separating them. CDR1 is GTSNPN and CDR2 is SVGIG in the germline V gene (reference sequence). The CDR3 loop reads CAWRRDNFETQYF. The CDR3 nucleotides read TGTGCCTGGAGGCGGGACAACTTCGAGACCCAGTACTTC.

The table lists this clone with a few counts. The genes are TRBV11-2 and TRBJ2-2; 12 positions agree with TRBD2. V gave up 5 bases and J gave up 5 bases; unmatched junction bases: 6. CDR1 is SGHAT, CDR2 FQNNGV, per germline. The CDR3 is made up of 16 amino acids. The CDR3 nucleotides read TGTGCCAGCAGCGCGGGACTAGCGGGTTTTACCGGGGAGCTGTTTTTT. Protein product: CASSAGLAGFTGELFF. The full variable domain, with the rest looked up from reference TRBV11-2 and TRBJ2-2, is EAGVAQSPRYKIIEKRQSVAFWCNPISGHATLYWYQQILGQGPKLLIQFQNNGVVDDSQLPKDRFSAERLKGVDSTLKIQPAKLEDSAVYLCASSAGLAGFTGELFFGEGSRLTVL.

This chain links TRBV5-1 with TRBJ1-2; weak D call: TRBD1 (5 bases). Looked up from germline, CDR1 is SGHRS and CDR2 is YFSETQ. The germline V and J ends were trimmed by 0 bases and 4 bases, with 13 bases remaining between them. This CDR3 is built from 15 residues. CDR3 sequence: CASSLALSGPYGYTF. The CDR3 DNA follows: TGCGCCAGCAGCTTGGCCCTCTCAGGGCCCTATGGCTACACCTTC.

The chain is built from TRBV21-1 and TRBJ1-5; the D segment call TRBD1 is taken from the table without a DNA check. TRBV21-1 constitutes a pseudogene. The CDR3 contains 15 residues. CDR3 DNA: TGTGCCAGTGGGGCAGGAACCCTGGGCAATCAGCCCCAGCATTTT. This sequence encodes CASGAGTLGNQPQHF.

The gene calls are TRBV9 and TRBJ2-3; possible D gene TRBD2, 5 bases. V was trimmed by 1 base and J by 3 bases, leaving 12 bases between them. This CDR3 has 15 residues. Germline CDR1 SGDLS, CDR2 YYNGEE. The CDR3, as DNA: TGTGCCAGCAGCGTAATCGGGGAGCCTACAGATACGCAGTATTTT. It translates to CASSVIGEPTDTQYF.

This clone has a handful of counts. This chain connects TRBV18 to TRBJ1-6; D is undetermined. Germline V gene data show CDR1 as KGHSH and CDR2 as LQKENI. The V and J ends lost 2 bases and 17 bases respectively, with 16 bases between them. This CDR3 has 13 amino acids. The CDR3 is CASSPTQDVGVHF. The CDR3 DNA follows: TGTGCCAGCTCACCAACTCAGGACGTCGGGGTCCACTTT. The whole variable domain, filled in from reference TRBV18 and TRBJ1-6, reads NAGVMQNPRHLVRRRGQEARLRCSPMKGHSHVYWYRQLPEEGLKFMVYLQKENIIDESGMPKERFSAEFPKEGPSILRIQQVVRGDSAAYFCASSPTQDVGVHFGNGTRLTVT.

This chain joins TRBV5-8 and TRBJ2-7; 7 positions agree with TRBD1. CDR1 and CDR2 from the germline V gene are SGHTS and YDEGEE. The CDR3 has 14 amino acids. The V segment lost 0 bases and the J segment 4 bases; nucleotides outside the gene matches: 4. DNA of the CDR3: TGTGCCAGCAGCTTGGAGGGGGCAAGGTACGAGCAGTACTTC. Translation: CASSLEGARYEQYF. The variable domain in full, with the rest retrieved from reference TRBV5-8 and TRBJ2-7, is EAGVTQSPTHLIKTRGQQATLRCSPISGHTSVYWYQQALGLGLQFLLWYDEGEERNRGNFPPRFSGRQFPNYSSELNVNALELEDSALYLCASSLEGARYEQYFGPGTRLTVT.

This CDR3 reads CASSEPRVRETQYF. The CDR3 DNA sequence: TGTGCCAGCAGTGAACCCCGGGTTAGGGAGACCCAGTACTTC. V and J are TRBV2 and TRBJ2-5; D ambiguous. CDR1 is SNHLY and CDR2 is FYNNEI in the germline V gene. The CDR3 runs to 14 residues. Trimming cost V 2 bases and J 5 bases, with 12 bases left between them.

The chain couples TRBV6-6 to TRBJ2-3; 10 nucleotides agree with TRBD2. Germline V gives CDR1 MNHNY, CDR2 SVGAGI (reference sequence). The CDR3 loop spans 16 amino acids. The trim removed 6 bases at V and 1 base at J, leaving 7 bases unmatched. CDR3 sequence: CASRNFGTSGTDTQYF. The CDR3 nucleotides are TGTGCCAGCAGGAACTTCGGGACTAGCGGCACAGATACGCAGTATTTT.

The J gene is TRBJ2-1, the V gene TRBV21-1; whether TRBD2, the table's D call, matches the DNA was not checked. TRBV21-1 is termed a pseudogene. The CDR3 contains 15 residues. The DNA for the CDR3 is TGTGCCAGCAGCAAAGGCCGGGAAGGAACAGATGAGCAGTTCTTC. Translated: CASSKGREGTDEQFF.

This clone was detected a few times. The gene calls are TRBV19 and TRBJ2-1; 7 positions agree with TRBD2. The CDR3 length is 17 residues. The V and J ends lost 4 bases and 2 bases, in that order; junction bases with no gene match: 11. Germline values: CDR1 LNHDA, CDR2 SQIVND (reference sequence). The chain's CDR3 is CASSTGTRSGAYNEQFF. As DNA, the CDR3 is TGTGCCAGTAGTACCGGAACGAGGAGCGGGGCCTACAATGAGCAGTTCTTC. Looking up the rest from reference TRBV19 and TRBJ2-1 gives the full variable domain: DGGITQSPKYLFRKEGQNVTLSCEQNLNHDAMYWYRQDPGQGLRLIYYSQIVNDFQKGDIAEGYSVSREKKESFPLTVTSAQKNPTAFYLCASSTGTRSGAYNEQFFGPGTRLTVL.

This clone turned up a few times. The chain combines TRBV2 with TRBJ1-5; 8 nucleotides agree with TRBD1. The J segment lost 6 bases and the V segment lost 8 bases, leaving 6 bases of the junction unmatched. CDR1 is SNHLY, CDR2 FYNNEI, per germline. CDR3 length: 13 amino acids. The CDR3 is CASRTGLRQPQHF. The CDR3, as DNA: TGTGCCAGCCGGACAGGGCTACGTCAGCCCCAGCATTTT.

This clone was seen ten or more times. The V and J genes are TRBV5-4 and TRBJ2-3; D not resolved. The CDR3 length is 15 residues. V lost 4 bases, J lost 0 bases, and 12 bases lay in between. Germline values: CDR1 SGHNT, CDR2 YYREEE (reference sequence). The CDR3 is CASSHATSSTDTQYF. DNA for the CDR3: TGTGCCAGCAGCCACGCAACTTCTAGCACAGATACGCAGTATTTT.

This clone was counted a few times. The chain employs TRBV2 and TRBJ2-1, with 12 nucleotides matching TRBD2. With V trimmed by 5 bases and J by 8 bases, 7 bases remained unmatched. This CDR3 contains 15 residues. The germline CDR1 and CDR2 sequences are SNHLY and FYNNEI. For the CDR3, the DNA is TGTGCCAGCAGTCCTAGCGGGGGGGCGTCGGATGAGCAGTTCTTC. It specifies CASSPSGGASDEQFF.

There are a few counts of this clone. In nucleotides, the CDR3 is TGTGCCAGCAGCTTGGTGGGGACAGGGGGCGAATATGGCTACACCTTC. This encodes CASSLVGTGGEYGYTF. V and J are TRBV7-2 and TRBJ1-2; 12 bases are a match to TRBD1. The V gene end was trimmed by 3 bases and the J gene end by 5 bases; junction bases not matched to a gene: 7. Germline V CDR1 and CDR2: SGHTA, FQGNSA. CDR3 length: 16 residues.

This clone was seen only a few times. The rearrangement joins TRBV19 to TRBJ1-3, with D perhaps TRBD1 (5 bases). Trimming took 2 bases from V and 0 from J, leaving 14 bases between them. CDR1 and CDR2 from the germline V gene are LNHDA and SQIVND (reference sequence). The CDR3 contains 17 residues. CDR3 region: CASSISAGRSSGNTIYF. In nucleotides, the CDR3 is TGTGCCAGTAGTATATCCGCGGGACGGAGCTCTGGAAACACCATATATTTT.

This chain joins TRBV6-6 and TRBJ1-2; a possible D gene is TRBD1 (5 bases). CDR3 size: 14 residues. V lost 7 bases, J lost 5 bases, and 17 bases lay in between. Germline CDR1 MNHNY, CDR2 SVGAGI (reference sequence). The CDR3 nucleotides read TGTGCCAGCAAGGGCGTGGGGCAAGGGTATGGCTACACCTTC. It is translated as CASKGVGQGYGYTF.

A few counts support this clone. J is TRBJ2-3 and V is TRBV18, with TRBD1 matching over 8 bases. With 6 bases clipped from V and 2 bases from J, the junction kept 10 bases outside the gene matches. This CDR3 has 16 amino acids. Germline CDR1 and CDR2: KGHSH and LQKENI. The CDR3: CASSYQPGQVTDTQYF. The CDR3 DNA is TGTGCCAGCTCGTACCAGCCGGGACAGGTCACAGATACGCAGTATTTT.